The 5 T cell receptor beta chains listed next were all sequenced from one sample in a study of cytomegalovirus exposure and HLA in healthy donors (TCRdb year 2017). The library was produced with the immunoSEQ multiplex PCR assay. A mixture of 60 forward primers for TCR Vbeta segments and 13 reverse primers for TCR Jbeta segments was used in the multiplex PCR. Held by TCRdb, this immuneACCESS table contains in-frame sequences only and omits some clones. Under half of the omission traces to an unresolved V gene where checked; the cause of the rest is unknown. The sample yields 150,000 to 200,000 clones; 65% to 80% were counted once. The top ten clones comprise around 3.1% of the sample. The sample consisted of PBMCs. The receptor source for this set is a woman aged 45-60 years in good health and CMV-seropositive.

The chain employs TRBV7-2 and TRBJ2-2; D possibly corresponds to TRBD1 (6 bases). Germline V lookup: CDR1 SGHTA, CDR2 FQGNSA. CDR3 length equals 15 residues. Trimming pared 4 bases from V and 4 bases from J, leaving 13 bases between. Here the CDR3 reads CASSSHRVGTGELFF. DNA of the CDR3: TGTGCCAGCAGCTCTCACAGGGTGGGCACCGGGGAGCTGTTTTTT.

This sequence joins TRBV27 and TRBJ1-1; 8 nucleotides align to TRBD1. Germline V gene lookup returns CDR1 MNHEY and CDR2 SMNVEV (reference sequence). The ends lost 3 bases at V and 10 bases at J; junction bases unmatched: 7. This CDR3 has 13 residues. The CDR3 sequence: CASSFYPGGTAFF. The CDR3 bases are TGTGCCAGCAGTTTTTACCCAGGGGGCACAGCTTTCTTT.

Of note for this clone: The sample contains more than one DNA sequence encoding this CDR3. This chain links TRBV9 with TRBJ2-7, with TRBD2 identical over 9 bases. There are 15 residues in the CDR3. Per germline, CDR1 SGDLS and CDR2 YYNGEE. Germline trimming cut 0 bases from V and 2 bases from J; bases unmatched to any gene: 3. CDR3 DNA sequence: TGTGCCAGCAGCGTAGGGCTAGCGGGACCCTACGAGCAGTACTTC. It specifies CASSVGLAGPYEQYF.

This chain uses TRBV5-6 with TRBJ2-1, with D maybe TRBD2 (5 bases). In germline, CDR1 is SGHDT, CDR2 YYEEEE. The V gene lost 4 bases and the J gene lost 2 bases, with 25 bases spanning the gap. The CDR3 loop spans 19 amino acids. The DNA for the CDR3 is TGTGCCAGCAGCCAACCAGTAGTGGCGACTACGACCACCTACAATGAGCAGTTCTTC. Its translation: CASSQPVVATTTTYNEQFF.

The chain combines TRBV7-9 with TRBJ1-1, with 8 nucleotides matching TRBD1. With V trimmed by 5 bases and J by 7 bases, 9 bases remained unmatched. Germline values: CDR1 SEHNR, CDR2 FQNEAQ (reference sequence). The CDR3 totals 14 residues. The CDR3 is CASSPWTGKGEAFF. CDR3 nucleotide sequence: TGTGCCAGCAGCCCATGGACAGGGAAAGGTGAAGCTTTCTTT.